The subject of this entry is one T cell receptor beta chain. Its antigen is currently unknown. Sorted subsets were amplified in replicate PCRs using 200 ng DNA, tens of thousands of T cell genomes. Only in-frame clones appear in the TCRdb table, and some are missing; sequencing was by immunoSEQ multiplex PCR. The profile shows 750,000 to 1,000,000 clones, approximately 92% of them singletons. Naive CD8 cells comprised CD45RO-negative, CCR7-positively selected cells, excluding terminally differentiated effector memory CD45RA+ cells. CDR1 is MNHNS, CDR2 SASEGT, per germline. The CDR3 runs to 11 residues. V lost 6 bases and J lost 3, with 3 bases in between. The data originate from a study of shared clonotypes between healthy human individuals. Study context: Those who served as donors were a couple of women and a few men between the ages of 18 and 49. Overall study results and limits: Lower generation probabilities were found for non-shared clonotypes than for those shared by all four donors. Naive CD4 clonotype sharing across several donors was approximately 5%.

The clonotype was recovered from a young man in good health. The sample was naive CD8+ T cells sorted from blood. The gene calls are TRBV6-1 and TRBJ1-5; D gene unclear. The CDR3 DNA is TGTGCCAGCAGGGACAATCAGCCCCAGCATTTT. As protein: CASRDNQPQHF.